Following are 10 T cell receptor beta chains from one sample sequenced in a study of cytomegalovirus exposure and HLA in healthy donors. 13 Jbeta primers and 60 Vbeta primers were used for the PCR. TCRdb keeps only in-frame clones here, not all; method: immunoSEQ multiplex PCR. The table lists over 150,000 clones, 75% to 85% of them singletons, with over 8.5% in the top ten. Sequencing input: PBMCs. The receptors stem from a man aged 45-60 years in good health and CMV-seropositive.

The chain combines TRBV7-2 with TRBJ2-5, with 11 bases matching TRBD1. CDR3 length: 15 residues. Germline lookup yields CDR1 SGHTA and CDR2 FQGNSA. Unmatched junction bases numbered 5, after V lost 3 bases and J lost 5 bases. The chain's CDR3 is CASSFGQGARETQYF. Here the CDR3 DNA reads TGTGCCAGCAGCTTTGGACAGGGGGCCCGTGAGACCCAGTACTTC.

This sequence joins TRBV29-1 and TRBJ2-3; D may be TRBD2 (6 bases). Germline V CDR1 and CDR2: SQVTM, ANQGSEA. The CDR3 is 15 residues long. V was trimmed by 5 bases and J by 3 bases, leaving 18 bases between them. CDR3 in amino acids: CSVRPGASWTDTQYF. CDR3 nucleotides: TGCAGCGTTCGGCCGGGAGCAAGTTGGACAGATACGCAGTATTTT.

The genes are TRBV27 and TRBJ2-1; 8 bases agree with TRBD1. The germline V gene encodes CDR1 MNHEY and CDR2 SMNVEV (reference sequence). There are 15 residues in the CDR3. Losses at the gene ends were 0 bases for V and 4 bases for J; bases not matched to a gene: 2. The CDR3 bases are TGTGCCAGCAGTTTATCCTACAGGGGGTACAATGAGCAGTTCTTC. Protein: CASSLSYRGYNEQFF.

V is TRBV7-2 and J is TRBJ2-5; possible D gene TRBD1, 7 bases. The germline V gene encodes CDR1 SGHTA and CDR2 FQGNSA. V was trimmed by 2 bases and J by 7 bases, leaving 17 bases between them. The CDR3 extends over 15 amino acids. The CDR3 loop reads CASSLLSGPGGTQYF. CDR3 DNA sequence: TGTGCCAGCAGCTTATTGAGCGGGCCAGGGGGGACCCAGTACTTC.

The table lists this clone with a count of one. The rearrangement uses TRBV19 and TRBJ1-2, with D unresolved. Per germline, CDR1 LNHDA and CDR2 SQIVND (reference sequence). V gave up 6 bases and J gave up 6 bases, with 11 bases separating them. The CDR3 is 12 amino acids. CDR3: CASSITVDGYTF. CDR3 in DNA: TGTGCCAGTAGCATAACAGTCGATGGCTACACCTTC.

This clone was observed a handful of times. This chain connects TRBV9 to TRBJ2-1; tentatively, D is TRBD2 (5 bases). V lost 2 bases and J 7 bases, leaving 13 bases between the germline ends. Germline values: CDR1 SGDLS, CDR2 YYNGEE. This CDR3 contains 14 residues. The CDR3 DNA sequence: TGTGCCAGCAGCGTTCAGTCGGGGTTGAATGAGCAGTTCTTC. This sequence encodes CASSVQSGLNEQFF.

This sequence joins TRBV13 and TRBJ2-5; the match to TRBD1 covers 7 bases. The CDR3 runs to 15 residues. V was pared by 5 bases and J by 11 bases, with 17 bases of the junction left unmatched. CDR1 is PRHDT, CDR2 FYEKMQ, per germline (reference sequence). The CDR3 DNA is TGTGCCAGCAGCACCCGCCGTGAGGGGGCGAGGGAGCAGTACTTC. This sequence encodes CASSTRREGAREQYF.

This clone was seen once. The CDR3 loop reads CASSYSTPGELFF. The CDR3 coding sequence is TGTGCCAGCAGTTACTCGACACCCGGGGAGCTGTTTTTT. The J gene is TRBJ2-2, the V gene TRBV6-5; D is uncertain. Trimming shortened V by 0 bases and J by 6 bases, and 5 bases separated the two germline ends. The CDR3 length is 13 residues. Germline V gives CDR1 MNHEY, CDR2 SVGAGI.

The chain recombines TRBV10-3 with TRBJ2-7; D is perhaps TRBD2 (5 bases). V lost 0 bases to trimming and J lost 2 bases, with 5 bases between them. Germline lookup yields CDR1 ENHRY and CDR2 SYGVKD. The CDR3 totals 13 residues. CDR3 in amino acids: CAISESGAYEQYF. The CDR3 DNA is TGTGCCATCAGTGAGTCGGGAGCCTACGAGCAGTACTTC.

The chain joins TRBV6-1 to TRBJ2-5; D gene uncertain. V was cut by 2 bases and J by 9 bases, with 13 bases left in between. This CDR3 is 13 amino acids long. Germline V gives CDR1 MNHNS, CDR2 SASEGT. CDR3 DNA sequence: TGTGCCAGCAGTGAAAACAGCCCCCGCGCCCAGTACTTC. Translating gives CASSENSPRAQYF.